This T cell receptor beta chain was sequenced during a study of metastatic and nonmetastatic thyroid tumors. Study-level information: Repertoire data that came from the blood and tumor or nodule tissue of malignant and benign thyroid patients were compared.

The germline CDR1 and CDR2 sequences are ENHRY and SYGVKD. The V end lost 9 bases, the J end lost 1 base, and 12 bases lay between the germline ends. The CDR3 runs 13 residues. This clone was detected a few times. Until they underwent thyroid surgery, no patient had received any treatment. As originally analysed: The study took CDR3 differences across clinicopathological groups and made a distant-metastasis classifier for papillary thyroid cancer from them. Using MiXCR, TCRdb reanalyzed the PCR reads. TCRdb, rather than the study authors, made the V and J calls. This sample has fewer than 70,000 clones, with 25% to 35% found just once.

This chain links TRBV10-3 with TRBJ1-1, with D maybe TRBD1 (6 bases). Sequencing was carried out using blood. The TCR originated in a female donor with papillary thyroid cancer or a benign thyroid nodule (not recorded which). Some clones in this sample may be carry-over from other donors' samples. The CDR3 sequence: CAITRTENTEAFF. DNA of the CDR3: TGTGCCATAACTCGGACAGAGAACACTGAAGCTTTCTTT.